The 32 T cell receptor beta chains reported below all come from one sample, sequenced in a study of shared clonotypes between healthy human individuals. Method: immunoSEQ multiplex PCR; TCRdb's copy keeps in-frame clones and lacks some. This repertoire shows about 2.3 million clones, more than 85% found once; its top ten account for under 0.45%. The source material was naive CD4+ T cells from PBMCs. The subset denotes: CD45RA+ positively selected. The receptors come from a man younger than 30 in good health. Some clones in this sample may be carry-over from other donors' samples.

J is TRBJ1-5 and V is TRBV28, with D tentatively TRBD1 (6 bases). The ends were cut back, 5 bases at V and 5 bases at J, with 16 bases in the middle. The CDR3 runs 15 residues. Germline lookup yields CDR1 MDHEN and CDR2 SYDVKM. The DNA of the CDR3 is TGTGCCAGCAGTAGGGAGGGGGGGGCCCATCAGCCCCAGCATTTT. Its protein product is CASSREGGAHQPQHF.

The CDR3 DNA reads as TGTGCCAGCAGCGCCGGGGTCGAGGAGACCCAGTACTTC. Residues: CASSAGVEETQYF. The chain joins TRBV9 to TRBJ2-5; TRBD2 is a possible D gene (5 bases). V gave up 3 bases and J gave up 5 bases, with 11 bases separating them. The CDR3 loop spans 13 amino acids. Per germline, CDR1 SGDLS and CDR2 YYNGEE.

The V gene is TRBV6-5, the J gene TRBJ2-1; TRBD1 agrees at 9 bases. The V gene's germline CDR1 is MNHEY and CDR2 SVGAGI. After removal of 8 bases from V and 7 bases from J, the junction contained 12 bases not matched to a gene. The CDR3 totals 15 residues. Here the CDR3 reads CASQAGTGRTNEQFF. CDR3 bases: TGTGCCAGCCAAGCCGGGACAGGGAGGACGAATGAGCAGTTCTTC.

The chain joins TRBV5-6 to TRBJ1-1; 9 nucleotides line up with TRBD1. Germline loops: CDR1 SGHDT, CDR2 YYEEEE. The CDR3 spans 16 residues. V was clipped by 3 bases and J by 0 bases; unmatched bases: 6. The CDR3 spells CASSWDRVFMNTEAFF. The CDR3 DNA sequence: TGTGCCAGCAGCTGGGACAGGGTGTTCATGAACACTGAAGCTTTCTTT.

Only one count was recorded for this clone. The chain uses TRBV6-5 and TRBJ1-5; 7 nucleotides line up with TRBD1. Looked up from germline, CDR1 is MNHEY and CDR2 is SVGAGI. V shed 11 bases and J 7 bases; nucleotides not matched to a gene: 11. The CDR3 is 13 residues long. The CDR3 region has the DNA TGTGCCTCGTCCAGGGGGGCTGAGCAGCCCCAGCATTTT. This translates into CASSRGAEQPQHF.

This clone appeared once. The CDR3 is CASLVGGQNNQPQHF. CDR3 sequence (DNA): TGTGCCAGCCTAGTTGGGGGTCAGAACAATCAGCCCCAGCATTTT. The genes are TRBV28 and TRBJ1-5; D possibly corresponds to TRBD1 (5 bases). The germline V and J ends were trimmed by 8 bases and 3 bases, with 17 bases remaining between them. From germline, CDR1 is MDHEN and CDR2 SYDVKM. CDR3 size: 15 residues.

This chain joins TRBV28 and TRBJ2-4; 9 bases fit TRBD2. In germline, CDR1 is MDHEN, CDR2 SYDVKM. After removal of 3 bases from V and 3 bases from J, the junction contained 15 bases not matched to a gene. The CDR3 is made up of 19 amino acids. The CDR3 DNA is TGTGCCAGCAGTTTCCCTCCCTCTGGGCGGGAGGGTAACAAAAACATTCAGTACTTC. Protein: CASSFPPSGREGNKNIQYF.

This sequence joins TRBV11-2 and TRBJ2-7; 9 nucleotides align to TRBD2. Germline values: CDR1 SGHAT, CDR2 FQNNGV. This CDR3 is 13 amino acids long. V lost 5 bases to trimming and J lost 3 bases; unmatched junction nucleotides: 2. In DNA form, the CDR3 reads TGTGCCAGCAGCCGGACTAGCGACTACGAGCAGTACTTC. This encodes CASSRTSDYEQYF.

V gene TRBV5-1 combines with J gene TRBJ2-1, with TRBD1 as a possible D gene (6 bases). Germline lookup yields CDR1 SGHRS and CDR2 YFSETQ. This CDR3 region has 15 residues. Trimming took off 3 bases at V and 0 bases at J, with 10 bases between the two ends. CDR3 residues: CASSYGQRSYNEQFF. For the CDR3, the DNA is TGCGCCAGCAGCTATGGACAGCGCTCCTACAATGAGCAGTTCTTC.

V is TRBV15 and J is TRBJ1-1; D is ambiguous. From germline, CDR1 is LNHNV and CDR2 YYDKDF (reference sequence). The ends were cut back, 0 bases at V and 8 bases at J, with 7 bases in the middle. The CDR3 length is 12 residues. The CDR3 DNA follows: TGTGCCACCAGCAGAGATGAGCAGGAAGCTTTCTTT. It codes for CATSRDEQEAFF.

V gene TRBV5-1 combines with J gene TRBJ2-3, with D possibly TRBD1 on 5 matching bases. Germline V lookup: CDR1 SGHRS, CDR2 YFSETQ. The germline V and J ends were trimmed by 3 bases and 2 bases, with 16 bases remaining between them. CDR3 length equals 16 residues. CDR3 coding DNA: TGCGCCAGCAGCTCCCATCCCAGGGTTTCCACAGATACGCAGTATTTT. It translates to CASSSHPRVSTDTQYF.

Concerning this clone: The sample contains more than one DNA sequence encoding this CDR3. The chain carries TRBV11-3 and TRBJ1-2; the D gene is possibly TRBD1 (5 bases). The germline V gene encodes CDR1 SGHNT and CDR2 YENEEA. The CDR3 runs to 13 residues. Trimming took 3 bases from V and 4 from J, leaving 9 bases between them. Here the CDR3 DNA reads TGTGCCAGCAGCTTGGACGGGGGCTATGGCTACACCTTC. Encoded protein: CASSLDGGYGYTF.

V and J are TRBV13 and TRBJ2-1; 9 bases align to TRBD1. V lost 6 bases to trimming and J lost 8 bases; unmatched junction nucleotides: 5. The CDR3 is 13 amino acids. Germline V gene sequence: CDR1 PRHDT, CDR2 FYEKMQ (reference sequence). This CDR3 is CASRQQGAYEQFF. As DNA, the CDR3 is TGTGCCAGCAGACAACAGGGGGCTTATGAGCAGTTCTTC.

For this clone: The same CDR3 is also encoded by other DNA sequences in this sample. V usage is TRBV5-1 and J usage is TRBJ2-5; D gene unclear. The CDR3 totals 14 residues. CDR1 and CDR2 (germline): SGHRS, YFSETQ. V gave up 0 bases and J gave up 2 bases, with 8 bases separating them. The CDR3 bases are TGCGCCAGCAGCTTGGCCCAAGGGCAAGAGACCCAGTACTTC. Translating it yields CASSLAQGQETQYF.

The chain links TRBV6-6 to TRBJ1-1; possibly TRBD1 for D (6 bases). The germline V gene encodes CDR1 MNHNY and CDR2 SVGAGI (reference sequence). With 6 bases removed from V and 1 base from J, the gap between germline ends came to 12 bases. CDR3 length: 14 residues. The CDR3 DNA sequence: TGTGCCAGCAGGCACCCAGGGGAGAACACTGAAGCTTTCTTT. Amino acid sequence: CASRHPGENTEAFF.

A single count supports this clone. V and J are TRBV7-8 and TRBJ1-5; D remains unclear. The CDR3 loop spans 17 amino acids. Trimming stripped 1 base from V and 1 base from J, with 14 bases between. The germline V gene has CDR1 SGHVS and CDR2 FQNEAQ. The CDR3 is CASSLERAAPSNQPQHF. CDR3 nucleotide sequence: TGTGCCAGCAGCTTAGAAAGGGCAGCACCAAGCAATCAGCCCCAGCATTTT.

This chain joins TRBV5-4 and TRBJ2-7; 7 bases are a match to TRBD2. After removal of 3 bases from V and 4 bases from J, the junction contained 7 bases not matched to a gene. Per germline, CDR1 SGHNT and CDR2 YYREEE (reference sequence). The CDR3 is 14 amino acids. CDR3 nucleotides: TGTGCCAGCAGCTGGAATCGCGGGGGTTACGAGCAGTACTTC. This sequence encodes CASSWNRGGYEQYF.

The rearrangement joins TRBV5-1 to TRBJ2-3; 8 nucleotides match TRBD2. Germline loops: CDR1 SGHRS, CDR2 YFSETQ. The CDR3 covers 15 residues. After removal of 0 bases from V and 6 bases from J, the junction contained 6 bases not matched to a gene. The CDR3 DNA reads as TGCGCCAGCAGCTTGGTAGGACTAGCTGGGGATACGCAGTATTTT. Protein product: CASSLVGLAGDTQYF.

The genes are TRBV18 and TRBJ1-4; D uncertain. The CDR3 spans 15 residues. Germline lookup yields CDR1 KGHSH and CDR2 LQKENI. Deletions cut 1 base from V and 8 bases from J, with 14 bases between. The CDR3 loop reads CASSPQDPGGEKLFF. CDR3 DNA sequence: TGTGCCAGCTCACCACAGGACCCCGGCGGGGAAAAACTGTTTTTT.

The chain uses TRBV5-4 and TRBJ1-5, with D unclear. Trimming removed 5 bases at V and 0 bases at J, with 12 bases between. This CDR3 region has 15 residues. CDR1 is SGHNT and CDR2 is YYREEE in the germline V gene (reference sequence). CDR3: CASRPGPHSNQPQHF. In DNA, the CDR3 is TGTGCCAGCAGACCCGGGCCACATAGCAATCAGCCCCAGCATTTT.

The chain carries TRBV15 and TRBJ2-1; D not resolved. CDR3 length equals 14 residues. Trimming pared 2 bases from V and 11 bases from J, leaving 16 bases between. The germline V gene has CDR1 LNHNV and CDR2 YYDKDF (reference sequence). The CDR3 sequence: CATSRSLSPRKQFF. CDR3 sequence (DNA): TGTGCCACCAGCAGATCACTTTCCCCGAGGAAGCAGTTCTTC.

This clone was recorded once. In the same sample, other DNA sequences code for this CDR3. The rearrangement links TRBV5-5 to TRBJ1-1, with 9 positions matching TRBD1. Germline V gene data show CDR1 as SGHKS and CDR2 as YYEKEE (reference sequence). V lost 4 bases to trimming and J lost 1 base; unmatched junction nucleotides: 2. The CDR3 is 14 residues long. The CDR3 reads CASSLDRGNTEAFF. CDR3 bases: TGTGCCAGCAGCCTGGACAGGGGGAACACTGAAGCTTTCTTT.

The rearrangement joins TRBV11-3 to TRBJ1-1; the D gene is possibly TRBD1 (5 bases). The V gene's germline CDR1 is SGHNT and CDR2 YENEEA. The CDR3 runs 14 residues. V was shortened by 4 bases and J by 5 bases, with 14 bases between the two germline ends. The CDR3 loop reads CASSSLVGETEAFF. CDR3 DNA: TGTGCCAGCAGCTCTCTAGTGGGGGAAACTGAAGCTTTCTTT. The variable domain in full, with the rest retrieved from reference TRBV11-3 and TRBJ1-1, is EAGVVQSPRYKIIEKKQPVAFWCNPISGHNTLYWYLQNLGQGPELLIRYENEEAVDDSQLPKDRFSAERLKGVDSTLKIQPAELGDSAVYLCASSSLVGETEAFFGQGTRLTVV.

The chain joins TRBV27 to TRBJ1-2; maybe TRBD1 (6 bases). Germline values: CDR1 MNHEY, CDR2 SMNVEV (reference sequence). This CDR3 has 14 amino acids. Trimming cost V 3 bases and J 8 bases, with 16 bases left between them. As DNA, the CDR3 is TGTGCCAGCAGTTTTGCCCCGATAGGGGGAGGCTACACCTTC. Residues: CASSFAPIGGGYTF.

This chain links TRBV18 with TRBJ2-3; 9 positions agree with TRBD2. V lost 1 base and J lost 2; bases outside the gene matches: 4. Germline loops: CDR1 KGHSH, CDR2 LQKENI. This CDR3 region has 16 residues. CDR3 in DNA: TGTGCCAGCTCACCACTACAGCGGGAGGCCACAGATACGCAGTATTTT. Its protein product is CASSPLQREATDTQYF.

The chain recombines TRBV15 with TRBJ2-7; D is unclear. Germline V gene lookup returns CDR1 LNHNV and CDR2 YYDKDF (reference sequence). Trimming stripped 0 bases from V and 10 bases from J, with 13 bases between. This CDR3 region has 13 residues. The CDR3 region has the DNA TGTGCCACCAGCAGAGACCCTATAAATTCCCAGTACTTC. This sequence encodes CATSRDPINSQYF. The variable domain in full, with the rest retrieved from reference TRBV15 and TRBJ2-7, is DAMVIQNPRYQVTQFGKPVTLSCSQTLNHNVMYWYQQKSSQAPKLLFHYYDKDFNNEADTPDNFQSRRPNTSFCFLDIRSPGLGDTAMYLCATSRDPINSQYFGPGTRLTVT.

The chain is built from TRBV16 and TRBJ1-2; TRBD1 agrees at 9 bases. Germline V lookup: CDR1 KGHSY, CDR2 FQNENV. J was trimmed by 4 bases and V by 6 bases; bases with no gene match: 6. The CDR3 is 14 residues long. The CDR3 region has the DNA TGTGCCAGCAGAGGGACAGGGCGGTTCTATGGCTACACCTTC. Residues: CASRGTGRFYGYTF.

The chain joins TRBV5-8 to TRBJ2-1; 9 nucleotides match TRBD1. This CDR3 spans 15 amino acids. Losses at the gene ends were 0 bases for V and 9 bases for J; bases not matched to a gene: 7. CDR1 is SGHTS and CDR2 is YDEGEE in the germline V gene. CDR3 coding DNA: TGTGCCAGCAGCTTGGAAGGACAGGGGTTGGGTGAGCAGTTCTTC. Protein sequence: CASSLEGQGLGEQFF. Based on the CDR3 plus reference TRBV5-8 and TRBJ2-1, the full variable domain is EAGVTQSPTHLIKTRGQQATLRCSPISGHTSVYWYQQALGLGLQFLLWYDEGEERNRGNFPPRFSGRQFPNYSSELNVNALELEDSALYLCASSLEGQGLGEQFFGPGTRLTVL.

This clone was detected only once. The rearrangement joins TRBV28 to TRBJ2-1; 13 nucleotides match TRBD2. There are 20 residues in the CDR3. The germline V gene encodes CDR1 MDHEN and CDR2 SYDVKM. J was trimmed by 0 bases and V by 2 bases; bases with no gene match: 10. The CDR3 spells CASSLRPGLAGSSSYNEQFF. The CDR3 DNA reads TGTGCCAGCAGTTTACGACCGGGACTAGCGGGATCCAGCTCCTACAATGAGCAGTTCTTC.

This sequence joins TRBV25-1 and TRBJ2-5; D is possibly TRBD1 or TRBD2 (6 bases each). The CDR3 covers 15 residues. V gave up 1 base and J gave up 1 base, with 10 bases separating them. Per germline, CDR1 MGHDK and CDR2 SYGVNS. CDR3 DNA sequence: TGTGCCAGCAGTGAATTGGGGGGCCCCCAAGAGACCCAGTACTTC. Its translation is CASSELGGPQETQYF.

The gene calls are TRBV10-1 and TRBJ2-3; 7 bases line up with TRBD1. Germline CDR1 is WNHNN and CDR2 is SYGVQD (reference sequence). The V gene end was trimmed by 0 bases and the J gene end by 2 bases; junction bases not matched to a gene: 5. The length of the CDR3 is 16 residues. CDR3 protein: CASSESQGINTDTQYF. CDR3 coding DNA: TGCGCCAGCAGTGAGTCACAGGGGATTAACACAGATACGCAGTATTTT.

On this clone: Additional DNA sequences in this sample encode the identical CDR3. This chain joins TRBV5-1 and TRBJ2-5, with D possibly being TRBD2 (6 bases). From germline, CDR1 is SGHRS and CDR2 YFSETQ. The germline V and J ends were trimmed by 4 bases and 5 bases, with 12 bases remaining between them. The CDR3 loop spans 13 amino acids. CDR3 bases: TGCGCCAGCAGCCCAACTAGCACGGAGACCCAGTACTTC. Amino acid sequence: CASSPTSTETQYF.